Listed below are T cell receptor beta chains from one sample, sequenced in a study of T cell responses to AZD1222 COVID-19 vaccine. Measured with immunoSEQ multiplex PCR; TCRdb has only the in-frame clones, and not every one. The sample lists about 150,000 clones; over 75% were seen once. The sample here was peripheral blood, taken on day 0 of AZD1222 vaccination. These receptors came from an adult in good health. CDR3s include the opening cysteine and the closing phenylalanine or tryptophan. A D gene is named only where the DNA matches it firmly. Where a row states a size, it is once, few, many or the class of an expanded clone; other rows omit it.

V gene: TRBV6-5
D gene: -
J gene: TRBJ2-7
clone size: once
CDR3 DNA: TGTGCCAGCAGTTACGTCAGGGGCTACGAGCAGTACTTC
CDR3 protein: CASSYVRGYEQYF

V gene: TRBV4-1
D gene: -
J gene: TRBJ2-1
clone size: -
CDR3 DNA: TGCGCCAGCAGCCAAGATTCTTTGGCTAGCTGGGGAAGCTCCTACAATGAGCAGTTCTTC
CDR3 protein: CASSQDSLASWGSSYNEQFF

V gene: TRBV3-1/TRBV3-2
D gene: -
J gene: TRBJ2-5
clone size: -
CDR3 DNA: TGTGCCAGCAGCCAAAGCCCTGGTGAGACCCAGTACTTC
CDR3 protein: CASSQSPGETQYF

V gene: TRBV11-2
D gene: TRBD1
J gene: TRBJ1-4
clone size: few
CDR3 DNA: TGTGCCAGCAGCTTAGCGGGACAGGGCGCAACTAATGAAAAACTGTTTTTT
CDR3 protein: CASSLAGQGATNEKLFF

V gene: TRBV28
D gene: TRBD1
J gene: TRBJ1-2
clone size: -
CDR3 DNA: TGTGCCAGCAGGGACAGGACAGGGTCCGGGTCTGGCTACACCTTC
CDR3 protein: CASRDRTGSGSGYTF

V gene: TRBV2
D gene: TRBD1
J gene: TRBJ1-6
clone size: -
CDR3 DNA: TGTGCCAGCAGTGAGGGTGGGACAGAAAATTCACCCCTCCACTTT
CDR3 protein: CASSEGGTENSPLHF

V gene: TRBV2
D gene: -
J gene: TRBJ1-4
clone size: once
CDR3 DNA: TGTGCCAGCAGTGACTGGGACGATCAGTTTTTT
CDR3 protein: CASSDWDDQFF

V gene: TRBV6-5
D gene: TRBD1
J gene: TRBJ1-1
clone size: -
CDR3 DNA: TGTGCCAGCAGTTACTCGGGACAGTACACTGAAGCTTTCTTT
CDR3 protein: CASSYSGQYTEAFF

V gene: TRBV7-6
D gene: TRBD1
J gene: TRBJ1-2
clone size: -
CDR3 DNA: TGTGCCAGCAGCTTGACAGGGGGCGCATCGTGGTATGGCTACACCTTC
CDR3 protein: CASSLTGGASWYGYTF

V gene: TRBV7-9
D gene: -
J gene: TRBJ1-4
clone size: -
CDR3 DNA: TGTGCCAGCAGCTTAGCGGTGGGCCATGAAAAACTGTTTTTT
CDR3 protein: CASSLAVGHEKLFF